This TCR beta chain was recovered during a study of blood T cell repertoires in COVID-19. This clone is a singleton in its sample. The assay was immunoSEQ multiplex PCR, and TCRdb's table has in-frame clones only and misses some. In the table there are a few hundred thousand clones, about 83% of which are singletons. The CDR3 sequence is 11 residues long. Trimming removed 5 bases from V and 3 bases from J, with 5 bases in between. Germline-derived CDR1 and CDR2 are DFQATT and SNEGSKA (reference sequence). V gene TRBV20-1 combines with J gene TRBJ1-3; D unclear. Sequencing input: peripheral blood. The TCR sequence derives from a man older than 75 with acute or convalescent COVID-19. CDR3 DNA: TGCAGTGCTCCCTTTGGAAACACCATATATTTT. Its translation: CSAPFGNTIYF.